This entry lists 2 T cell receptor beta chains sequenced from one sample in a study of blood T cells in healthy people across ages. Using a J-beta primer mix together with a sample-barcoded 5' primer, a second PCR was run for roughly 6 to 11 cycles. TCRdb redid the calling of the 5' RACE reads with MiXCR, one entry per CDR3 protein. The sample contains 750,000 to 950,000 distinct CDR3 sequences, roughly 26% of which appear only once. These data also formed part of another study, on T cells of mothers and their children.

The sequenced material came from blood. The origin of the receptors is a boy aged 5-17 years in good health.

V and J are TRBV29-1 and TRBJ1-2; D is unresolved. CDR1 and CDR2 (germline): SQVTM, ANQGSEA. The CDR3 consists of 13 residues. Trimming pared 6 bases from V and 4 bases from J, leaving 15 bases between. In DNA form, the CDR3 reads TGCAGCGTCGCCTTGGGTGGTGGCTATGGCTACACCTTC. It translates to CSVALGGGYGYTF.

The V call is TRBV12-3 or TRBV12-4, the J call TRBJ2-1; D possibly corresponds to TRBD2 (5 bases). The DNA end is a closer match to TRBJ2-7, so the J assignment may be wrong. The CDR3 runs 15 residues. The CDR3: CASSRGPTVPYEQYF. In DNA form, the CDR3 reads TGTGCCAGCAGTAGAGGGCCTACAGTTCCCTACGAGCAGTACTTC.